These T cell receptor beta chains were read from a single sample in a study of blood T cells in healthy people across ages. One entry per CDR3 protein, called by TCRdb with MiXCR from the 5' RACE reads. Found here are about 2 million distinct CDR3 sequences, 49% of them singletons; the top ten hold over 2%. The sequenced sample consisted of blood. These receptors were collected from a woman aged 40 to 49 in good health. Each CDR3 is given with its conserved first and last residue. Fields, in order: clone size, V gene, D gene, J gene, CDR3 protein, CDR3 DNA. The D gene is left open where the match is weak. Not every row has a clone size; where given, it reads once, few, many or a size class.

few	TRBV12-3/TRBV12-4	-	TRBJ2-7	CASSQGTWGYEQYF	TGTGCCAGCAGCCAGGGGACCTGGGGTTACGAGCAGTACTTC
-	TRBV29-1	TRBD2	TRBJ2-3	CGVPRASGITDTQYF	TGCGGCGTACCTCGGGCTAGCGGAATCACAGATACGCAGTATTTT
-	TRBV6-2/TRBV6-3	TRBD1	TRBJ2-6	CTSSYRLGQGPGANVLTF	TGTACCAGCAGTTACCGTCTTGGACAGGGACCTGGGGCCAACGTCCTGACTTTC
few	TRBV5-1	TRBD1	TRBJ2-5	CASSLNRGIETQYF	TGCGCCAGCAGCTTGAACAGGGGGATCGAGACCCAGTACTTC
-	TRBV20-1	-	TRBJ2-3	CSANVLTDTQYF	TGCAGTGCTAATGTTCTGACGGATACGCAGTATTTT
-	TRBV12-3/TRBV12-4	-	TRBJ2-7	CASRGTLNPHEQYF	TGTGCCAGCAGGGGGACGCTTAATCCCCACGAGCAGTACTTC
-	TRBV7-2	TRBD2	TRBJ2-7	CASSVTGDYYEQYF	TGTGCCAGCAGCGTAACGGGGGACTACTACGAGCAGTACTTC
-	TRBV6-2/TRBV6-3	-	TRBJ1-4	CASSYGDEKLFF	TGTGCCAGCAGTTACGGAGATGAAAAACTGTTTTTT
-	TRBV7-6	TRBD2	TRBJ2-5	CASSQSTSGAETQYF	TGTGCCAGCAGCCAATCGACTAGCGGGGCCGAGACCCAGTACTTC
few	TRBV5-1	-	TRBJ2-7	CASSGGIVDEQYF	TGCGCCAGCAGCGGAGGGATTGTCGACGAGCAGTACTTC
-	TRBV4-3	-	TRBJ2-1	CASSQDRAGIGHEQFF	TGCGCCAGCAGCCAAGATCGGGCAGGGATTGGTCATGAGCAGTTCTTC
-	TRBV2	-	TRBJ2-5	CASSDIRGRLETQYF	TGTGCCAGCAGCGATATCAGGGGCCGCCTGGAGACCCAGTACTTC
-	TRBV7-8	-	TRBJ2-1	CASSGEGPHNEQFF	TGTGCCAGCAGCGGAGAGGGACCTCACAATGAGCAGTTCTTC
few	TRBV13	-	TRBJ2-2	CASSPSGRVGELFF	TGTGCCAGCAGCCCGTCAGGGCGGGTCGGGGAGCTGTTTTTT
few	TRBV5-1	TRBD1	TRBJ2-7	CASSLALGQVEQYF	TGCGCCAGCAGCTTGGCCCTCGGACAGGTCGAGCAGTACTTC
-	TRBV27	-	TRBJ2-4	CASSLRQGSKNIQYF	TGTGCCAGCAGTTTAAGGCAGGGCTCGAAAAACATTCAGTACTTC
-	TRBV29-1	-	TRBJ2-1	CSVAGIKQFF	TGCAGCGTTGCCGGCATTAAGCAGTTCTTC
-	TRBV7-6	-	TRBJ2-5	CASSLYQQETQYF	TGTGCCAGCAGCTTATACCAGCAAGAGACCCAGTACTTC